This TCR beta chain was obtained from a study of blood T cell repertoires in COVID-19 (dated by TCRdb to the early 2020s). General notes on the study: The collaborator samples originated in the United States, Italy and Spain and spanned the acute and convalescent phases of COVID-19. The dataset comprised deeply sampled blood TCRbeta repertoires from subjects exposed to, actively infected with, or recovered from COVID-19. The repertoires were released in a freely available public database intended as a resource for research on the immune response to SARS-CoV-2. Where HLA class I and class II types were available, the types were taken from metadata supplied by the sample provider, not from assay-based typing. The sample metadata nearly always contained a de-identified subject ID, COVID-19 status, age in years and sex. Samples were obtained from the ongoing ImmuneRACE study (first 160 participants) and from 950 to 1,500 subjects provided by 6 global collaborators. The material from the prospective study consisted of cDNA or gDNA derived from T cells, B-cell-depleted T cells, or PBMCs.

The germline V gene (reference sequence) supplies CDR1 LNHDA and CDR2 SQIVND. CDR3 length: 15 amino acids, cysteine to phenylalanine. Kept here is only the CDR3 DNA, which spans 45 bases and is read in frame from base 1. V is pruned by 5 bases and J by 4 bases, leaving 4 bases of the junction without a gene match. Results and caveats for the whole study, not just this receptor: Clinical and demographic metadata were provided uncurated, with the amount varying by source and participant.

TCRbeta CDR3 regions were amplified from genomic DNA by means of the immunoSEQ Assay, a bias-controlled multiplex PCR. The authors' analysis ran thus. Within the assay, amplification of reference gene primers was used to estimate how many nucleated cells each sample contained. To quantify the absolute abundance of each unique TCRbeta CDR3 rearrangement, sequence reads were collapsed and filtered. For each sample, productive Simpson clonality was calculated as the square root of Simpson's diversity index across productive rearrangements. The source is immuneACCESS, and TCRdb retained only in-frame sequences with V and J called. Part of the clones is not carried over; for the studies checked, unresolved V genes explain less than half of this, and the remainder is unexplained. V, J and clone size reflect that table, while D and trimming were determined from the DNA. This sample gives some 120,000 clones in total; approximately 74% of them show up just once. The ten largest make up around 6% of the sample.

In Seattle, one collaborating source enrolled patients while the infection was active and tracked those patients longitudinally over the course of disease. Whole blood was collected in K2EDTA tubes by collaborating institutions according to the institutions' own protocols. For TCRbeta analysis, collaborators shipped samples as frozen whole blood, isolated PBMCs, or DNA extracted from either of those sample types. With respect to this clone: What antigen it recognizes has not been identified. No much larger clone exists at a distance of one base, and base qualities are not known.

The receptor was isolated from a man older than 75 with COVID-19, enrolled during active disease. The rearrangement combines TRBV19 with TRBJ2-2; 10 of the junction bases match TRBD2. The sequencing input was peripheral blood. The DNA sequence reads TGTGCCAGTAGTTCGAGCGGGAGGGTCACCGGGGAGCTGTTTTTT. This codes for CASSSSGRVTGELFF.